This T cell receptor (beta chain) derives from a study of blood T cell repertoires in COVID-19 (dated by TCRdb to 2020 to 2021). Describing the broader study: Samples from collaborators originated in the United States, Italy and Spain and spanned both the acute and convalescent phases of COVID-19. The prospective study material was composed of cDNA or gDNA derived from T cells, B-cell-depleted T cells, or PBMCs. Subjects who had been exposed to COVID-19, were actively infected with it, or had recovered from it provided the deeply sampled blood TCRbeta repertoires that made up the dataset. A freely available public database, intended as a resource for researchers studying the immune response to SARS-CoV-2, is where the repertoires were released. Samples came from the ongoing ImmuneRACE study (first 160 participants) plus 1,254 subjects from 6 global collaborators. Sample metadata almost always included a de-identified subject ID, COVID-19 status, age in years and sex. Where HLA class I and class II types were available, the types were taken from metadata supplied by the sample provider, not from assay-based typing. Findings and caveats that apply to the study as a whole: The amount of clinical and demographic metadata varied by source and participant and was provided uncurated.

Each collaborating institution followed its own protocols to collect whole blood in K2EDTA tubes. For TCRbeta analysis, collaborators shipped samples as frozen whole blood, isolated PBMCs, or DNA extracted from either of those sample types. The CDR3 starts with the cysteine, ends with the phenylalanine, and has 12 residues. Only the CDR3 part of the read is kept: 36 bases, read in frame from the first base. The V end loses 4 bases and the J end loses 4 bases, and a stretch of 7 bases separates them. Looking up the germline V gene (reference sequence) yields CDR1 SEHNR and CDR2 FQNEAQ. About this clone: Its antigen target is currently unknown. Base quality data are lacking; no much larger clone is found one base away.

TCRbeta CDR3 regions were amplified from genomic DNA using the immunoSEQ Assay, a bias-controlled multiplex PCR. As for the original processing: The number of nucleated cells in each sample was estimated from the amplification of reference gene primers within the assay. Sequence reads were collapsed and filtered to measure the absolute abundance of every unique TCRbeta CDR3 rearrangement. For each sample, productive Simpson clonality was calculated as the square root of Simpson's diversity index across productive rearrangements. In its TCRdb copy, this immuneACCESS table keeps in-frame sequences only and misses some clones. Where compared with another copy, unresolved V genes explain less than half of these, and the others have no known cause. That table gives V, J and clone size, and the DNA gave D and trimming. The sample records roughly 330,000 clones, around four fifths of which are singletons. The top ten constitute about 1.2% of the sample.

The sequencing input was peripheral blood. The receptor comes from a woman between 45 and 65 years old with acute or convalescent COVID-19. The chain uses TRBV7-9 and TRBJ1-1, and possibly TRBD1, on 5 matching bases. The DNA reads TGTGCCAGCAGCTCTCAGGGCACTGAAGCTTTCTTT. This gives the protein CASSSQGTEAFF. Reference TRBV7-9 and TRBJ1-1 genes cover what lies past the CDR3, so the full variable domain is DTGVSQNPRHKITKRGQNVTFRCDPISEHNRLYWYRQTLGQGPEFLTYFQNEAQLEKSRLLSDRFSAERPKGSFSTLEIQRTEQGDSAMYLCASSSQGTEAFFGQGTRLTVV.